Following are 2 T cell receptor beta chains from one sample sequenced in a study of T cell responses to AZD1222 COVID-19 vaccine. TCRdb's table, derived via immunoSEQ multiplex PCR, lists solely in-frame clones and lacks some. In the table there are some 130,000 clones, roughly 90% of which are singletons. Sequenced here: peripheral blood, sampled 28 days after the second AZD1222 dose. The receptors here all came from an adult who received the AZD1222 COVID-19 vaccine.

The chain joins TRBV24-1 to TRBJ2-3; D is ambiguous. This CDR3 is built from 15 residues. V dropped 6 bases and J dropped 0 bases, with 12 bases sitting between them. The germline V gene encodes CDR1 KGHDR and CDR2 SFDVKD. CDR3 DNA: TGTGCCACCAGTAGGCAGTTCGAGAGCACAGATACGCAGTATTTT. This gives the protein CATSRQFESTDTQYF.

The chain recombines TRBV5-4 with TRBJ1-3; maybe TRBD1 (5 bases). Trimming took off 1 base at V and 0 bases at J, with 11 bases between the two ends. Germline V gene lookup returns CDR1 SGHNT and CDR2 YYREEE (reference sequence). This CDR3 contains 16 residues. The CDR3 sequence is CASSLTTDRSGNTIYF. Written as DNA, the CDR3 is TGTGCCAGCAGCTTGACGACAGACCGCTCTGGAAACACCATATATTTT.